Listed here is a single TCR beta chain. Repertoires were generated with immunoSEQ multiplex PCR, while TCRdb's copy carries only in-frame clones and drops some. The repertoire includes about 110,000 clones, around 78% of them detected once, and about 20% sits in the top ten. CDR3 length equals 18 residues. Germline-derived CDR1 and CDR2 are LGHDT and YNNKEL (reference sequence). V lost 0 bases, J lost 3 bases, and 18 bases lay in between. This record comes from a study of blood T cell repertoires in COVID-19. Overall study context: Specimens from acute and convalescent COVID-19 originated in the United States, Italy and Spain.

The sequence was collected from a woman aged 55-70 years with acute or convalescent COVID-19. Material for sequencing was peripheral blood. The chain has TRBV3-1 (or the pseudogene TRBV3-2) and TRBJ1-5; a weak D match, TRBD1 (5 bases). Here the CDR3 DNA reads TGTGCCAGCAGCCAAGAGTTATTACAGGCAGAGATCAATCAGCCCCAGCATTTT. It yields the protein CASSQELLQAEINQPQHF.